A single sample is the source of the 28 T cell receptor beta chains below, sequenced in a study of T cell responses to AZD1222 COVID-19 vaccine. The table came from immunoSEQ multiplex PCR; TCRdb's copy has only in-frame clones and leaves some out. This table has 150,000 to 200,000 clones, about nine tenths appearing once. The specimen was peripheral blood, collected 28 days after the second AZD1222 dose. The receptors were gathered from an adult who received the AZD1222 COVID-19 vaccine.

The V call is TRBV12-3 or TRBV12-4, the J call TRBJ2-7; 7 nucleotides match TRBD1. This CDR3 comprises 13 residues. V dropped 5 bases and J dropped 9; count of bases not matched to a gene: 10. CDR3 DNA sequence: TGTGCCAGCAGTCTTTCAATAGGGGGCCCGCAGTACTTC. This translates into CASSLSIGGPQYF.

This clone was seen at least ten times. CDR3 amino acids: CASSLSSGLEQYF. The DNA of the CDR3 is TGTGCCAGCAGCTTATCTTCGGGGCTCGAGCAGTACTTC. This chain connects TRBV7-2 to TRBJ2-7; the D call may be TRBD1 or TRBD2 (5 bases each). V was clipped by 2 bases and J by 6 bases, with 11 bases between them. Germline V lookup: CDR1 SGHTA, CDR2 FQGNSA. The CDR3 runs to 13 residues.

V usage is TRBV29-1 and J usage is TRBJ2-2; no clear D gene. CDR1 and CDR2 (germline): SQVTM, ANQGSEA. This CDR3 comprises 12 residues. Trimming removed 2 bases at V and 6 bases at J, with 7 bases between. The CDR3 loop is CSVEIRSGELFF. CDR3 nucleotide sequence: TGCAGCGTTGAAATCCGCTCCGGGGAGCTGTTTTTT.

V and J are TRBV12-3 or TRBV12-4 and TRBJ2-7; 7 bases are shared with TRBD1. The CDR3 has 13 amino acids. V was pared by 5 bases and J by 3 bases, with 4 bases of the junction left unmatched. CDR3 amino acids: CASSPGTDYEQYF. The CDR3 bases are TGTGCCAGCAGTCCCGGGACAGACTACGAGCAGTACTTC.

J is TRBJ1-1 and V is TRBV6-1, with D hard to call. The CDR3 has 14 residues. Germline loops: CDR1 MNHNS, CDR2 SASEGT. V lost 5 bases and J lost 5, with 15 bases in between. Written as DNA, the CDR3 is TGTGCCAGCAGTTTTCTAATCGGGAAGACTGAAGCTTTCTTT. It translates to CASSFLIGKTEAFF.

The V gene is TRBV7-9, the J gene TRBJ2-3; 10 nucleotides line up with TRBD2. The V segment lost 1 base and the J segment 1 base; nucleotides outside the gene matches: 2. Germline assignment: CDR1 SEHNR and CDR2 FQNEAQ (reference sequence). This CDR3 comprises 16 residues. The CDR3 DNA is TGTGCCAGCAGCTTAGGGCTAGCGGGAGGCACAGATACGCAGTATTTT. This gives the protein CASSLGLAGGTDTQYF. Complete variable domain (other parts from reference TRBV7-9 and TRBJ2-3): DTGVSQNPRHKITKRGQNVTFRCDPISEHNRLYWYRQTLGQGPEFLTYFQNEAQLEKSRLLSDRFSAERPKGSFSTLEIQRTEQGDSAMYLCASSLGLAGGTDTQYFGPGTRLTVL.

The J gene is TRBJ1-4, the V gene TRBV3-1 (or the pseudogene TRBV3-2); D is undetermined. The CDR3 loop spans 15 amino acids. Germline V lookup: CDR1 LGHDT, CDR2 YNNKEL (reference sequence). Trimming shortened V by 2 bases and J by 0 bases, and 7 bases separated the two germline ends. CDR3 sequence: CASSQWRSTNEKLFF. The CDR3 DNA is TGTGCCAGCAGCCAATGGCGCTCAACTAATGAAAAACTGTTTTTT.

The V call is TRBV28, the J call TRBJ2-3; 13 bases align to TRBD2. CDR1 MDHEN and CDR2 SYDVKM come from the germline V gene. The CDR3 has 17 residues. The junction had 10 bases not matched to a gene; V was cut back by 6 bases and J by 4 bases. The DNA of the CDR3 is TGTGCCAGCAGAAGGACTAGCGGGAGACTTGATTCAGATACGCAGTATTTT. Translating gives CASRRTSGRLDSDTQYF.

This chain uses TRBV7-9 with TRBJ1-5; D remains ambiguous. V shed 5 bases and J shed 3 bases, with 11 bases lying between them. Per germline, CDR1 SEHNR and CDR2 FQNEAQ (reference sequence). The CDR3 spans 14 residues. CDR3 in DNA: TGTGCCAGCAGCCTCCAAGGACTCAATCAGCCCCAGCATTTT. Protein product: CASSLQGLNQPQHF.

This clone was seen more than once but under ten times. The rearrangement uses TRBV19 and TRBJ1-1; 7 bases are a match to TRBD1. This CDR3 is built from 14 residues. Germline trimming cut 7 bases from V and 5 bases from J; bases unmatched to any gene: 10. Looked up from germline, CDR1 is LNHDA and CDR2 is SQIVND (reference sequence). The CDR3 sequence: CASNTPTGLTEAFF. CDR3 DNA sequence: TGTGCCAGTAACACTCCGACAGGGCTTACTGAAGCTTTCTTT.

This chain uses TRBV5-8 with TRBJ2-5; 14 bases are shared with TRBD2. With 5 bases clipped from V and 5 bases from J, the junction kept 14 bases outside the gene matches. Germline CDR1 is SGHTS and CDR2 is YDEGEE. CDR3 length equals 18 residues. The CDR3 reads CASSMSGTSGSLGETQYF. The CDR3 DNA sequence: TGTGCCAGCAGTATGTCGGGGACTAGCGGGAGTCTAGGCGAGACCCAGTACTTC.

This chain links TRBV11-2 with TRBJ1-1, with D possibly being TRBD1 (6 bases). V was trimmed by 1 base and J by 0 bases, leaving 12 bases between them. In germline, CDR1 is SGHAT, CDR2 FQNNGV. The CDR3 is 16 residues long. The CDR3 DNA reads TGTGCCAGCAGCTTAGGGCCACAGGGTCTGAACACTGAAGCTTTCTTT. Amino acids: CASSLGPQGLNTEAFF.

This clone was recorded once. The rearrangement uses TRBV5-1 and TRBJ2-1, with 8 bases aligning to TRBD2. This CDR3 has 15 amino acids. The V gene end was trimmed by 6 bases and the J gene end by 4 bases; junction bases not matched to a gene: 9. CDR1 is SGHRS, CDR2 YFSETQ, per germline. CDR3 residues: CASTELAGEYNEQFF. CDR3 bases: TGCGCCAGCACCGAGCTAGCGGGCGAGTACAATGAGCAGTTCTTC.

This chain uses TRBV5-1 with TRBJ2-3; the match to TRBD2 covers 8 bases. This CDR3 has 16 amino acids. Germline CDR1 SGHRS, CDR2 YFSETQ. V gave up 0 bases and J gave up 0 bases; unmatched junction bases: 3. CDR3 sequence reads: CASSLGQRGSTDTQYF. DNA for the CDR3: TGCGCCAGCAGCTTGGGGCAGCGGGGGAGCACAGATACGCAGTATTTT.

This chain links TRBV5-1 with TRBJ1-5, with D possibly matching TRBD1 (5 bases). Germline V gene sequence: CDR1 SGHRS, CDR2 YFSETQ. This CDR3 spans 16 amino acids. V lost 4 bases and J lost 3, with 17 bases in between. Written as DNA, the CDR3 is TGCGCCAGCAGCCCTGGGGATAGGGGTCACAATCAGCCCCAGCATTTT. Its translation: CASSPGDRGHNQPQHF.

V and J are TRBV13 and TRBJ2-1; TRBD2 matches at 12 bases. V lost 5 bases to trimming and J lost 3 bases; unmatched junction nucleotides: 8. Germline V CDR1 and CDR2: PRHDT, FYEKMQ (reference sequence). The CDR3 is made up of 17 amino acids. CDR3 nucleotides: TGTGCCAGCAGCGCACGGACTAGCGGGGAACACTACAATGAGCAGTTCTTC. Protein product: CASSARTSGEHYNEQFF.

The gene calls are TRBV10-3 and TRBJ1-4; D not certain. V was cut by 8 bases and J by 0 bases, with 7 bases left in between. The germline V gene encodes CDR1 ENHRY and CDR2 SYGVKD. CDR3 length: 13 amino acids. The CDR3 DNA reads TGTGCCATCTCAGAGACAACTAATGAAAAACTGTTTTTT. This sequence encodes CAISETTNEKLFF.

In this sample, this clone turned up once. The chain joins TRBV5-1 to TRBJ2-3; 7 nucleotides align to TRBD1. Germline trimming cut 6 bases from V and 0 bases from J; bases unmatched to any gene: 4. CDR3 length: 14 amino acids. Per the germline V gene, CDR1 is SGHRS and CDR2 is YFSETQ. The CDR3 here is CASTLGQSTDTQYF. CDR3 nucleotide sequence: TGCGCCAGCACCCTGGGACAGAGCACAGATACGCAGTATTTT.

The chain links TRBV21-1 to TRBJ1-5. TRBV21-1 is noted as a pseudogene. This CDR3 is 17 amino acids long. The DNA of the CDR3 is TGTGCCAGCAGCAAAGACCTGGACGCAATTAGCAATCAGCCCCAGCATTTT. Protein product: CASSKDLDAISNQPQHF.

This rearrangement joins TRBV9 to TRBJ2-3; tentative D call: TRBD1 (6 bases). Germline V gives CDR1 SGDLS, CDR2 YYNGEE. V was cut by 2 bases and J by 2 bases, with 12 bases left in between. The CDR3 is 15 residues long. The CDR3 sequence is CASSVTGQSTDTQYF. The CDR3 DNA reads as TGTGCCAGCAGCGTCACGGGACAATCCACAGATACGCAGTATTTT.

The genes are TRBV4-2 and TRBJ2-5, with 15 bases fitting TRBD2. Looked up from germline, CDR1 is LGHNA and CDR2 is YNFKEQ. The CDR3 extends over 19 amino acids. Unmatched junction bases numbered 10, after V lost 1 base and J lost 4 bases. CDR3 DNA: TGTGCCAGCAGCCAAGTTAATCCGGGACTAGCGGGGGGTCGAGAGACCCAGTACTTC. The encoded protein is CASSQVNPGLAGGRETQYF.

This clone turned up a few times. J is TRBJ1-2 and V is TRBV6-2 or TRBV6-3; D gene ambiguous. The CDR3 has 15 amino acids. Per germline, CDR1 MNHEY and CDR2 SVGEGT. Trimming shortened V by 4 bases and J by 0 bases, and 12 bases separated the two germline ends. The CDR3: CASSSPSRTNYGYTF. In DNA, the CDR3 is TGTGCCAGCAGTTCCCCGTCCAGGACTAACTATGGCTACACCTTC.

This clone was recorded only once. The chain uses TRBV6-4 and TRBJ2-1; 15 nucleotides match TRBD2. Germline V gives CDR1 MRHNA, CDR2 SNTAGT. The CDR3 contains 18 residues. The J segment lost 0 bases and the V segment lost 3 bases, leaving 3 bases of the junction unmatched. CDR3 residues: CASSEGTSGRSSYNEQFF. Here the CDR3 DNA reads TGTGCCAGCAGTGAAGGGACTAGCGGGAGGAGCTCCTACAATGAGCAGTTCTTC.

CDR3 sequence: CASSRDRREKLFF. The CDR3 nucleotides are TGCGCCAGCTCGCGGGACAGAAGGGAAAAACTGTTTTTT. The chain links TRBV10-2 to TRBJ1-4; 7 bases agree with TRBD1. The CDR3 contains 13 residues. Germline-derived CDR1 and CDR2 are WSHSY and SAAADI. The J segment lost 8 bases and the V segment lost 8 bases, leaving 8 bases of the junction unmatched.

The V call is TRBV4-2, the J call TRBJ1-4; D is uncertain. V was clipped by 0 bases and J by 3 bases, with 14 bases between them. The CDR3 totals 17 residues. Germline-derived CDR1 and CDR2 are LGHNA and YNFKEQ. DNA for the CDR3: TGTGCCAGCAGCCAAGATTGGACCTATCAAGCTAATGAAAAACTGTTTTTT. Protein: CASSQDWTYQANEKLFF.

The CDR3 loop is CASSHSQANYGYTF. DNA for the CDR3: TGCGCCAGCAGCCACTCTCAGGCTAACTATGGCTACACCTTC. The chain carries TRBV4-1 and TRBJ1-2; no definite D call. The V gene lost 3 bases and the J gene lost 0 bases, with 8 bases spanning the gap. Per the germline V gene, CDR1 is MGHRA and CDR2 is YSYEKL. This CDR3 has 14 residues.

The chain has TRBV9 and TRBJ2-3, with D possibly matching TRBD2 (6 bases). The V end lost 4 bases, the J end lost 0 bases, and 24 bases lay between the germline ends. CDR1 is SGDLS, CDR2 YYNGEE, per germline. This CDR3 has 19 amino acids. CDR3: CASSLEGGASGTSTDTQYF. The CDR3 coding sequence is TGTGCCAGCAGCCTGGAAGGAGGGGCAAGCGGTACTAGCACAGATACGCAGTATTTT.

The J gene is TRBJ1-2, the V gene TRBV2, with D maybe TRBD1 (5 bases). The CDR3 has 12 residues. Germline assignment: CDR1 SNHLY and CDR2 FYNNEI. Between the trimmed V and J ends, which lost 6 bases and 4 bases, there was a span of 9 bases. The CDR3 loop is CASRDTPYGYTF. CDR3 sequence (DNA): TGTGCCAGCAGGGACACACCCTATGGCTACACCTTC.